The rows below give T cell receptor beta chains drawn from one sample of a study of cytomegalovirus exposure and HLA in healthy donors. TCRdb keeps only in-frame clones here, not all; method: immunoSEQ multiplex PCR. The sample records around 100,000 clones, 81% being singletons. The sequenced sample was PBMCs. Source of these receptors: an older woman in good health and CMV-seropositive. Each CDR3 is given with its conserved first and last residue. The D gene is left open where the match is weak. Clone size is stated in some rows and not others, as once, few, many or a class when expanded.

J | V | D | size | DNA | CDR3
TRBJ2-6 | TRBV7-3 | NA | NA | TGTGCCAGCAGCCCCGGACGGGAAACTGGGGCCAACGTCCTGACTTTC | CASSPGRETGANVLTF
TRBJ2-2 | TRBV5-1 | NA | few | TGCGCCAGCAGCTTGGCCGCTAGCTATATCGGGGAGCTGTTTTTT | CASSLAASYIGELFF
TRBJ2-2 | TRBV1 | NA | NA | TGCACCAGCAGCCAGGGGACACGCCCAGGACCCGGGGAGCTGTTTTTT | CTSSQGTRPGPGELFF
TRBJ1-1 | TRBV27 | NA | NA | TGTGCCAGCAGTCCAGGACAGAAGAGCACTGAAGCTTTCTTT | CASSPGQKSTEAFF
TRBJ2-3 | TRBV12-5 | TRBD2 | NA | TGTGCTAGTGGTCTAGCGGGAGGACCAGATACGCAGTATTTT | CASGLAGGPDTQYF
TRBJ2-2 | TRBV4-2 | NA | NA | TGTGCCAGCAGCCAAGATGGGGCTGACAGGTCCACCGGGGAGCTGTTTTTT | CASSQDGADRSTGELFF
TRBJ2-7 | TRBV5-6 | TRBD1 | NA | TGTGCCAGCAGTAGTGTGGGACAGGGAGACTACGAGCAGTACTTC | CASSSVGQGDYEQYF
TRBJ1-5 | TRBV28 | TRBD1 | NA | TGTGCCAGCAGTTCCCGGGACAGGGGGGTTCAGCCCCAGCATTTT | CASSSRDRGVQPQHF
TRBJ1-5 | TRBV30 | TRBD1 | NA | TGTGCCTGGGGAGACTACGGACAGGGCTTGGGGCCCCAGCATTTT | CAWGDYGQGLGPQHF
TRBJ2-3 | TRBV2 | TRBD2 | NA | TGTGCCAGCAGACTAGCGGGAGGGGTCGGGACAGATACGCAGTATTTT | CASRLAGGVGTDTQYF
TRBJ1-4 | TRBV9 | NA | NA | TGTGCCAGCAGCGTAGCTGCGGCCGCGGGGGAAAAACTGTTTTTT | CASSVAAAAGEKLFF
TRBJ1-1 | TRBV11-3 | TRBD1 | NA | TGTGCCAGCAGCAGCCCCGGGACAGGGGCGAACACTGAAGCTTTCTTT | CASSSPGTGANTEAFF
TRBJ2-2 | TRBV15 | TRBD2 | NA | TGTGCCACCAGCAGTCATCTAGCGGGAGCTGACACCGGGGAGCTGTTTTTT | CATSSHLAGADTGELFF
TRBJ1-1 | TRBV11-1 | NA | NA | TGTGCCAGCAGCTTAGCCTATGAAGCTTTCTTT | CASSLAYEAFF
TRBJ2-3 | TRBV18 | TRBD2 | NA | TGTGCCAGCTCGGGGAAACGGGGGGAAGCAGATACGCAGTATTTT | CASSGKRGEADTQYF
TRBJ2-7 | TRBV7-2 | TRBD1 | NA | TGTGCCAGCAGCTTAGGAGGACAGGGGTTCTACGAGCAGTACTTC | CASSLGGQGFYEQYF
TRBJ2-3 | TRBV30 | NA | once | TGTGCCTGGAGTTACGGACACCAAAGCACAGATACGCAGTATTTT | CAWSYGHQSTDTQYF
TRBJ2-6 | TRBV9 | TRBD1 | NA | TGTGCCAGCAGCGGGGGGACAGGCCTTTCTGGGGCCAACGTCCTGACTTTC | CASSGGTGLSGANVLTF
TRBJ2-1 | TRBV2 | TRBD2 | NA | TGTGCCAGCAGTGAGGAGGGACTAGCGGGATCCGGGCAGTTCTTC | CASSEEGLAGSGQFF
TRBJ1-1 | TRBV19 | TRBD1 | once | TGTGCCAGTAGTGTTCGGACAGGGGCTGAAGCTTTCTTT | CASSVRTGAEAFF
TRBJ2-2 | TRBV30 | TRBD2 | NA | TGTGCCTGGAAGGTAGCGGGAGGGTCCGGGGAGCTGTTTTTT | CAWKVAGGSGELFF
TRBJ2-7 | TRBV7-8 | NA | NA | TGTGCCAGCAGGATACAAGGAGGTTCCGGCGAGCAGTACTTC | CASRIQGGSGEQYF
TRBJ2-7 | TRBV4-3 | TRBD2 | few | TGCGCCAGCAGCCAATCACCGGCGGGAGCGAATACCGGGGTCGAGCAGTACTTC | CASSQSPAGANTGVEQYF
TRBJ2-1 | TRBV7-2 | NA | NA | TGTGCCAGCAGACTATCATCCAGCTATAATGAGCAGTTCTTC | CASRLSSSYNEQFF
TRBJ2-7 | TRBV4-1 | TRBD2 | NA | TGCGCCAGCAGCCAAGGGACTAGCGGGAGCTCCTACGAGCAGTACTTC | CASSQGTSGSSYEQYF
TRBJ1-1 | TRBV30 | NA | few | TGTGCCTGGAGCCGCACAAAGAACACTGAAGCTTTCTTT | CAWSRTKNTEAFF
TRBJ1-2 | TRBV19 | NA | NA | TGTGCCAGTAGTAGCCGAAACGGTTATGGCTACACCTTC | CASSSRNGYGYTF
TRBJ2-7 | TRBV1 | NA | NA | TGCACCAGCAGCCCCCCCTCCAGGTCGGGAGCCTCCTACGAGCAGTACTTC | CTSSPPSRSGASYEQYF
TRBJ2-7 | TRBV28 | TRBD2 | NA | TGTGCCAGCAGTTCTAGCGGGCTATCCTACGAGCAGTACTTC | CASSSSGLSYEQYF